The 26 T cell receptor beta chains below all came from one sample that was sequenced in a study of T cell responses to AZD1222 COVID-19 vaccine. TCRdb keeps only in-frame clones here, not all; method: immunoSEQ multiplex PCR. This repertoire shows about 70,000 clones, over 80% found once; its top ten account for roughly 9.8%. Sequenced here: peripheral blood, sampled on day 0 of AZD1222 vaccination. These receptors all come from an adult in good health.

The CDR3 region is CASSQAKGAEYEKLFF. The CDR3 bases are TGTGCCAGCAGCCAAGCTAAGGGGGCGGAGTATGAAAAACTGTTTTTT. This chain joins TRBV3-1 (or the pseudogene TRBV3-2) and TRBJ1-4; 7 bases fit TRBD1. The CDR3 spans 16 residues. Germline loops: CDR1 LGHDT, CDR2 YNNKEL (reference sequence). Trimming at V came to 1 base and at J to 6 bases, leaving 8 bases not matched to a gene.

The V call is TRBV5-1, the J call TRBJ2-6, with 8 bases that match TRBD1. CDR3 size: 16 residues. V shed 5 bases, J shed 0 bases, and the junction held 4 bases outside the gene matches. The V gene's germline CDR1 is SGHRS and CDR2 YFSETQ. The CDR3 is CASSRDRPSGANVLTF. The CDR3 DNA reads as TGCGCCAGCAGTCGGGACAGGCCCTCTGGGGCCAACGTCCTGACTTTC.

The chain combines TRBV5-4 with TRBJ1-6, with D uncertain. Germline values: CDR1 SGHNT, CDR2 YYREEE (reference sequence). V gave up 3 bases and J gave up 2 bases, with 6 bases separating them. This CDR3 has 14 residues. The CDR3 loop reads CASSWLAYNSPLHF. CDR3 nucleotide sequence: TGTGCCAGCAGCTGGTTGGCCTATAATTCACCCCTCCACTTT.

V usage is TRBV19 and J usage is TRBJ2-6; D ambiguous. The CDR3 totals 15 residues. The germline V gene encodes CDR1 LNHDA and CDR2 SQIVND (reference sequence). Trimming pared 3 bases from V and 2 bases from J, leaving 8 bases between. CDR3 region: CASSIMVTGANVLTF. The CDR3 DNA reads as TGTGCCAGTAGTATTATGGTTACTGGGGCCAACGTCCTGACTTTC.

Relative to its sample, this clone is large. The genes are TRBV5-1 and TRBJ1-3; no reliable D call. Germline V gene lookup returns CDR1 SGHRS and CDR2 YFSETQ. This CDR3 is 15 amino acids long. V lost 0 bases and J 3 bases, leaving 10 bases between the germline ends. Here the CDR3 reads CASSLGAGRGNTIYF. The CDR3 region has the DNA TGCGCCAGCAGCTTGGGGGCCGGACGTGGAAACACCATATATTTT.

The chain has TRBV18 and TRBJ2-7, with D possibly being TRBD1 (7 bases). Germline CDR1 and CDR2: KGHSH and LQKENI. The CDR3 is 14 amino acids. V was shortened by 4 bases and J by 3 bases, with 13 bases between the two germline ends. The CDR3 loop is CASSQNRGGYEQYF. The CDR3 DNA reads as TGTGCCAGCTCACAAAACAGGGGAGGCTACGAGCAGTACTTC.

This clone was detected many times. The chain links TRBV6-1 to TRBJ1-2; D uncertain. This CDR3 is built from 12 residues. Trimming removed 1 base from V and 5 bases from J, with 5 bases in between. Germline V CDR1 and CDR2: MNHNS, SASEGT. CDR3 in amino acids: CASSEGPYGYTF. CDR3 nucleotides: TGTGCCAGCAGTGAAGGGCCTTATGGCTACACCTTC.

The J gene is TRBJ1-1, the V gene TRBV28, with D uncertain. The CDR3 contains 13 residues. Trimming pared 2 bases from V and 3 bases from J, leaving 7 bases between. Germline values: CDR1 MDHEN, CDR2 SYDVKM. CDR3 loop: CASSLLRDTEAFF. The DNA of the CDR3 is TGTGCCAGCAGTTTACTAAGGGACACTGAAGCTTTCTTT.

This chain joins TRBV28 and TRBJ1-5; D is unresolved. V lost 2 bases, J lost 7 bases, and 6 bases lay in between. The CDR3 contains 12 residues. Germline values: CDR1 MDHEN, CDR2 SYDVKM. CDR3 coding DNA: TGTGCCAGCAGTTTACGCGGGCAGCCCCAGCATTTT. It translates to CASSLRGQPQHF.

The genes are TRBV27 and TRBJ1-2, with 8 bases identical to TRBD1. Germline V lookup: CDR1 MNHEY, CDR2 SMNVEV (reference sequence). V was clipped by 4 bases and J by 3 bases; unmatched bases: 4. The CDR3 covers 14 residues. CDR3 protein: CASSWSGQDYGYTF. CDR3 nucleotides: TGTGCCAGCAGTTGGTCGGGACAGGACTATGGCTACACCTTC.

J is TRBJ1-4 and V is TRBV29-1; D remains unclear. Germline CDR1 is SQVTM and CDR2 is ANQGSEA. Between the trimmed V and J ends, which lost 5 bases and 8 bases, there was a span of 6 bases. The CDR3 loop spans 10 amino acids. The CDR3 loop is CSVWTEKLFF. The CDR3 bases are TGCAGCGTTTGGACGGAAAAACTGTTTTTT.

The chain is built from TRBV15 and TRBJ1-2, with 9 bases that match TRBD1. The CDR3 is 17 residues long. V gave up 3 bases and J gave up 7 bases; unmatched junction bases: 15. Germline V CDR1 and CDR2: LNHNV, YYDKDF (reference sequence). CDR3 amino acids: CATSSGGQGELVGGYTF. The CDR3, as DNA: TGTGCCACCAGCAGTGGGGGACAGGGAGAATTAGTTGGTGGCTACACCTTC.

This clone appeared a few times. The J gene is TRBJ1-3, the V gene TRBV6-6, with D unclear. Trimming removed 6 bases at V and 4 bases at J, with 16 bases between. The CDR3 length is 15 residues. Germline CDR1 reads MNHNY; CDR2 reads SVGAGI (reference sequence). The DNA for the CDR3 is TGTGCCAGCAGGGATGGAGTTAGGGTAGGAAACACCATATATTTT. Translating it yields CASRDGVRVGNTIYF.

The chain links TRBV29-1 to TRBJ1-1; D is unclear. V lost 6 bases, J lost 0 bases, and 11 bases lay in between. The CDR3 is made up of 13 amino acids. In germline, CDR1 is SQVTM, CDR2 ANQGSEA. The CDR3 DNA sequence: TGCAGCGTCAGGACGGCACTGAACACTGAAGCTTTCTTT. Its translation is CSVRTALNTEAFF.

This chain links TRBV7-3 with TRBJ2-1; TRBD2 is a possible D gene (6 bases). V lost 1 base, J lost 12 bases, and 16 bases lay in between. Per the germline V gene, CDR1 is SGHTA and CDR2 is FQGTGA. CDR3 length: 14 residues. The CDR3 is CASSLNPVMRGQFF. The CDR3 nucleotides read TGTGCCAGCAGCTTAAACCCAGTCATGCGGGGGCAGTTCTTC.

The count of this clone is one. The chain employs TRBV19 and TRBJ2-1, with 7 bases matching TRBD1. Germline CDR1 reads LNHDA; CDR2 reads SQIVND (reference sequence). With V trimmed by 4 bases and J by 7 bases, 7 bases remained unmatched. The CDR3 extends over 14 amino acids. CDR3 bases: TGTGCCAGTAGTACCGACTCGGACAGGAATGAGCAGTTCTTC. This encodes CASSTDSDRNEQFF.

The CDR3 nucleotides are TGTGCCAGCAGTGAATCCGGGACCCAAACTGAAGCTTTCTTT. The encoded protein is CASSESGTQTEAFF. The chain carries TRBV6-1 and TRBJ1-1, with a tentative D call TRBD1 (5 bases). This CDR3 has 14 residues. The V gene lost 2 bases and the J gene lost 5 bases, with 12 bases spanning the gap. Looked up from germline, CDR1 is MNHNS and CDR2 is SASEGT.

The chain employs TRBV10-3 and TRBJ1-3; D unclear. Germline V lookup: CDR1 ENHRY, CDR2 SYGVKD. The CDR3 covers 16 residues. V was cut by 6 bases and J by 3 bases, with 18 bases left in between. The CDR3 sequence is CAISAVTKVLGNTIYF. CDR3 DNA: TGTGCCATCAGCGCCGTCACCAAGGTCCTTGGAAACACCATATATTTT.

This clone was seen more than once but under ten times. The CDR3 here is CASSLWASGYASYNEQFF. Here the CDR3 DNA reads TGTGCCAGCAGTTTATGGGCTAGCGGGTACGCCTCCTACAATGAGCAGTTCTTC. This chain uses TRBV27 with TRBJ2-1, with 8 positions matching TRBD2. The CDR3 sequence is 18 residues long. CDR1 is MNHEY, CDR2 SMNVEV, per germline (reference sequence). Trimming took 1 base from V and 0 from J; bases not matched to a gene: 8.

The chain recombines TRBV5-5 with TRBJ1-1, with D maybe TRBD1 (6 bases). This CDR3 spans 14 amino acids. Germline V CDR1 and CDR2: SGHKS, YYEKEE (reference sequence). V lost 6 bases and J 0 bases, leaving 12 bases between the germline ends. CDR3: CASNVGAMNTEAFF. Here the CDR3 DNA reads TGTGCCAGCAATGTGGGGGCCATGAACACTGAAGCTTTCTTT.

The rearrangement uses TRBV30 and TRBJ2-1; the match to TRBD2 covers 7 bases. The germline V gene encodes CDR1 GTSNPN and CDR2 SVGIG (reference sequence). Trimming removed 1 base from V and 8 bases from J; junction bases left unmatched: 5. The CDR3 spans 13 residues. This CDR3 is CAWSGPSGDEQFF. The CDR3, as DNA: TGTGCCTGGAGTGGACCTAGCGGAGATGAGCAGTTCTTC.

The rearrangement joins TRBV27 to TRBJ1-1, with unresolved D. Germline CDR1 and CDR2: MNHEY and SMNVEV (reference sequence). The CDR3 covers 14 residues. V lost 4 bases, J lost 1 base, and 10 bases lay in between. This CDR3 reads CASSYQDGNTEAFF. In nucleotides, the CDR3 is TGTGCCAGCAGTTACCAGGACGGGAACACTGAAGCTTTCTTT.

The genes are TRBV18 and TRBJ1-4; TRBD1 might be the D (5 bases). Looked up from germline, CDR1 is KGHSH and CDR2 is LQKENI. This CDR3 comprises 14 residues. With 9 bases removed from V and 4 bases from J, the gap between germline ends came to 15 bases. The CDR3 loop reads CASSTVRDNEKLFF. The CDR3 nucleotides read TGTGCCAGTTCCACGGTCAGGGATAATGAAAAACTGTTTTTT.

This chain joins TRBV6-5 and TRBJ2-7; D assignment may be TRBD1 or TRBD2 (6 bases each). V was cut by 7 bases and J by 7 bases, with 17 bases left in between. Looked up from germline, CDR1 is MNHEY and CDR2 is SVGAGI. This CDR3 region has 13 residues. CDR3 residues: CASTRDEGGEQYF. The DNA of the CDR3 is TGTGCCAGCACCCGAGATGAGGGGGGTGAGCAGTACTTC.

V gene TRBV5-1 combines with J gene TRBJ2-1; no firm D call. This CDR3 comprises 13 residues. From germline, CDR1 is SGHRS and CDR2 YFSETQ. The V and J ends lost 0 bases and 12 bases respectively, with 13 bases between them. The CDR3 nucleotides are TGCGCCAGCAGCTTGGCCGGCCACGACTCGCAGTTCTTC. Protein sequence: CASSLAGHDSQFF.

The V and J genes are TRBV10-1 and TRBJ2-7; TRBD2 might be the D (5 bases). CDR3 length: 15 amino acids. V was pared by 2 bases and J by 2 bases, with 13 bases between. Germline CDR1 and CDR2: WNHNN and SYGVQD (reference sequence). Here the CDR3 DNA reads TGCGCCAGCAGTGAGCGGGGTCTCGACCCCTACGAGCAGTACTTC. Its protein is CASSERGLDPYEQYF.